This T cell receptor (beta chain) was documented in a study of T cells in narcolepsy. V was cut by 1 base and J by 4 bases, with 14 bases left in between. CDR1 LNHDA and CDR2 SQIVND come from the germline V gene (reference sequence). The CDR3 spans 15 residues. Here immunoSEQ multiplex PCR was the method, and the copy in TCRdb shows in-frame clones only, minus some. The sample holds 25,000 to 30,000 clones, 79% seen once. Sequencing input: memory (CD45RA-) CD4+ T cells from blood. This chain links TRBV19 with TRBJ2-7; D perhaps matches TRBD2 (6 bases). This clonotype was obtained from a human donor in good health. The CDR3 is CASSIGPASDYEQYF. As DNA, the CDR3 is TGTGCCAGTAGTATAGGCCCGGCTAGCGATTACGAGCAGTACTTC.